This T cell receptor (beta chain) is drawn from a study of blood T cells in healthy people across ages. Study conclusions and caveats: Age showed a roughly linear inverse relationship with TCR beta diversity per million T cells.

This clonotype appeared a few times. Its antigen is not known. The length of the CDR3 is 15 residues. The V segment lost 5 bases and the J segment 8 bases; nucleotides outside the gene matches: 7. Combining a sample-barcoded 5' primer with a J-beta primer mix, a second PCR ran for roughly 6 to 12 cycles. TCRdb re-called the 5' RACE reads with MiXCR, one entry per CDR3 protein. The repertoire holds about 1.6 million distinct CDR3 sequences, 30% to 35% seen once, with 10% to 12% in the top ten. Every donor gave roughly 9.2 milliliters of peripheral blood. Sequenced material: blood. The chain couples TRBV12-3 or TRBV12-4 to TRBJ2-1; 12 nucleotides match TRBD1. The TCR was taken from a woman aged 25 to 39 in good health. CDR3 nucleotide sequence: TGTGCCAGCAGTGGGGGACAGGGGGCTGCGGATGAGCAGTTCTTC. It codes for CASSGGQGAADEQFF.